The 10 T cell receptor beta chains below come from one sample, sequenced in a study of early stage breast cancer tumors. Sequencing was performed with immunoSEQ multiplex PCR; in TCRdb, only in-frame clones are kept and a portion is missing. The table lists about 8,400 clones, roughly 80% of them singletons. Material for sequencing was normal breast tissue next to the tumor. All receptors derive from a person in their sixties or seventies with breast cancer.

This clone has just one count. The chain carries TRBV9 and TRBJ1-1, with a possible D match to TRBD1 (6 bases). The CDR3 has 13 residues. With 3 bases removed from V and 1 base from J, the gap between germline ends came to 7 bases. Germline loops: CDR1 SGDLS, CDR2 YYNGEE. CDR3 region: CASSATGNTEAFF. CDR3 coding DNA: TGTGCCAGCAGCGCGACAGGGAACACTGAAGCTTTCTTT.

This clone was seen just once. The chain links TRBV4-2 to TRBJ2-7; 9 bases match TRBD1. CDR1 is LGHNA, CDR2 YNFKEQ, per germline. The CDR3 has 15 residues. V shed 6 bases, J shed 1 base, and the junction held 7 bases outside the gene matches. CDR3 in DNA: TGTGCCAGCAGTCGAACAGGGGGCGCTTCCTACGAGCAGTACTTC. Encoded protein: CASSRTGGASYEQYF.

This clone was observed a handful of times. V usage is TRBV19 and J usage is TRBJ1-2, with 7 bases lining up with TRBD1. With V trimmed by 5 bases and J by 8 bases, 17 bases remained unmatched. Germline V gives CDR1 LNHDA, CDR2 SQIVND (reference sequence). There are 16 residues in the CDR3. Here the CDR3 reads CASSRTGTAYVVGYTF. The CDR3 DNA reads TGTGCCAGTAGTCGCACCGGGACAGCGTATGTAGTAGGCTACACCTTC.

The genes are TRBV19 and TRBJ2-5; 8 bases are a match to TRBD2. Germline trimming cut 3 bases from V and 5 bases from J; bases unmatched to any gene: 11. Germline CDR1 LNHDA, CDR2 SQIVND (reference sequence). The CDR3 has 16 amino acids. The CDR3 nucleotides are TGTGCCAGTAGTATCGCGGGACTAGTCAACTCGGAGACCCAGTACTTC. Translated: CASSIAGLVNSETQYF.

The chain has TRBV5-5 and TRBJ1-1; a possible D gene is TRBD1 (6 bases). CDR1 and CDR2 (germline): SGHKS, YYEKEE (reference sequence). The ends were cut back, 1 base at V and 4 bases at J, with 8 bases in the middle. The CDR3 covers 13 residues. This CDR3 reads CASSLTGPTEAFF. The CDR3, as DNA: TGTGCCAGCAGCTTGACAGGGCCCACTGAAGCTTTCTTT.

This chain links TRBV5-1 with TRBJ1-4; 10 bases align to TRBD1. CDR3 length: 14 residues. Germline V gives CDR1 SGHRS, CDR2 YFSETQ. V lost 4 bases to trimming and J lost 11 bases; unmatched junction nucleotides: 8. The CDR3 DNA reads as TGCGCCAGCAGCCCTGGGACAGGGGTGGAGAAACTGTTTTTT. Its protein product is CASSPGTGVEKLFF.

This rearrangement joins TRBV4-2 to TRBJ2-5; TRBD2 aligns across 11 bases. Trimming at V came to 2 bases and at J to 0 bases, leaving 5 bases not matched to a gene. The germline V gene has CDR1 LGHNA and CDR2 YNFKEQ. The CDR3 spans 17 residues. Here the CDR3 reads CASSQTRTSGYQETQYF. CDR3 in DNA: TGTGCCAGCAGCCAAACGAGGACTAGCGGGTACCAAGAGACCCAGTACTTC.

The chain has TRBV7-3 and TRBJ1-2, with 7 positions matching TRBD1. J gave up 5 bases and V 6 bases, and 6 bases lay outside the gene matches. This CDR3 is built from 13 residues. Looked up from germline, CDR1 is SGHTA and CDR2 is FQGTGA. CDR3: CASSPQQGYGYTF. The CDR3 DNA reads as TGTGCCAGCAGTCCCCAACAGGGGTATGGCTACACCTTC.

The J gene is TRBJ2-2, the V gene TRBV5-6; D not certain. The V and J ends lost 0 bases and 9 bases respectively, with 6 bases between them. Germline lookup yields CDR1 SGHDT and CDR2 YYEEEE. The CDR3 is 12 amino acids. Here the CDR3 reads CASSLALRELFF. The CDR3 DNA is TGTGCCAGCAGCTTGGCCTTACGGGAGCTGTTTTTT.

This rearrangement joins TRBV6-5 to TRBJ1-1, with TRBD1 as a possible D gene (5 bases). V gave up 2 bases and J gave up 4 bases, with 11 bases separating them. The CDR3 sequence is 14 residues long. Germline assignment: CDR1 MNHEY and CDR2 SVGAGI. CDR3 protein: CASSYLRGGTEAFF. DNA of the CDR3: TGTGCCAGCAGTTACCTCCGCGGGGGCACTGAAGCTTTCTTT.